This T cell receptor beta chain was documented in a study of T cell responses to AZD1222 COVID-19 vaccine. Study-level points and caveats: Spike as a whole was targeted by vaccine-associated CD4 TCRs, dominant at 160-218 and 743-854.

Profiled with immunoSEQ multiplex PCR; TCRdb holds only in-frame clones, not every one. Here the sample spans roughly 150,000 clones, around 90% being singletons. V was trimmed by 2 bases and J by 0 bases, leaving 11 bases between them. The CDR3 loop spans 15 amino acids. Germline V gene lookup returns CDR1 SGHNT and CDR2 YYREEE (reference sequence). In regard to this clone: The antigen remains undetermined.

The gene calls are TRBV5-4 and TRBJ1-1, with D perhaps matching TRBD1 (5 bases). The sequence was obtained from an adult in good health. This sample comprised peripheral blood, obtained on day 0 of AZD1222 vaccination. CDR3 nucleotides: TGTGCCAGCAGCTTACCAGGGCTCATGAACACTGAAGCTTTCTTT. Translation: CASSLPGLMNTEAFF. Supplemented by reference TRBV5-4 and TRBJ1-1, the full variable domain reads ETGVTQSPTHLIKTRGQQVTLRCSSQSGHNTVSWYQQALGQGPQFIFQYYREEENGRGNFPPRFSGLQFPNYSSELNVNALELDDSALYLCASSLPGLMNTEAFFGQGTRLTVV.